The following is a T cell receptor beta chain sequence with its context. This sample was taken from a study of control samples from healthy donors and cancer patients. The protocol was immunoSEQ multiplex PCR, while the TCRdb copy is restricted to in-frame clones and leaves out a portion. Of about 51,000 clones in the sample, more than 70% were seen once. CDR1 is SGHAT and CDR2 is FQNNGV in the germline V gene. This CDR3 has 13 residues. Between the trimmed V and J ends, which lost 2 bases and 5 bases, there was a span of 10 bases. The receptor was isolated from a man aged 50-60 years with head and neck cancer. Sequenced input: PBMCs. The chain carries TRBV11-2 and TRBJ2-7; no definite D call. CDR3: CASSLFLNDEQYF. The DNA of the CDR3 is TGTGCCAGCAGCTTATTTCTCAACGACGAGCAGTACTTC.